This T cell receptor beta chain is from a study of CD8 T cells in Susac syndrome. TEMRA cells underwent FACS enrichment and CD8+ and CD4+ T cells underwent negative isolation. The RNA input was roughly 0.45 to 1 ug, and it was reverse transcribed with random hexamers. Each CDR3 protein gets one entry after TCRdb re-called the immunoSEQ multiplex PCR reads with MiXCR. This sample has approximately 200,000 distinct CDR3 sequences, with approximately 95% found just once. V was shortened by 6 bases and J by 4 bases, with 9 bases between the two germline ends. Germline-derived CDR1 and CDR2 are SNHLY and FYNNEI. The CDR3 has 12 residues.

The TCR originated in a human donor with multiple sclerosis. The sequencing sample was made of CD4+ T cells from PBMCs. This chain links TRBV2 with TRBJ1-2; possibly TRBD1 for D (6 bases). The CDR3 DNA is TGTGCCAGCAGCAGGGGTGCCTATGGCTACACCTTC. Translated: CASSRGAYGYTF.